Listed below are T cell receptor beta chains from one sample, sequenced in a study of T cells in Graves' hyperthyroidism and ophthalmopathy. From the multiplex PCR reads, TCRdb called clonotypes with MiXCR, one entry per CDR3 protein. Among approximately 560,000 distinct CDR3 sequences listed, around 46% were seen once. Sequencing was carried out using peripheral blood or thyroid tissue (not recorded which). Receptor source: a woman aged 18-29 years with Graves' hyperthyroidism. CDR3s include the opening cysteine and the closing phenylalanine or tryptophan. Fields, in order: J gene, D gene, clone size, V gene, CDR3 protein, CDR3 DNA. D genes are given only for firm matches. Expanded clones get a size class; other rows say once, few or many, or leave the size out.

j_gene: TRBJ1-2
d_gene: NA
abundance: NA
v_gene: TRBV12-3/TRBV12-4
CDR3aa: CATTLRGGYTF
CDR3nt: TGTGCCACCACTCTAAGGGGTGGCTACACCTTC

j_gene: TRBJ1-5
d_gene: NA
abundance: few
v_gene: TRBV2
CDR3aa: CASSTQGFSNQPQHF
CDR3nt: TGTGCCAGCAGTACACAGGGCTTTAGCAATCAGCCCCAGCATTTT

j_gene: TRBJ1-2
d_gene: TRBD1
abundance: NA
v_gene: TRBV15
CDR3aa: CATSQQGAMVNGYTF
CDR3nt: TGTGCCACCAGCCAACAGGGGGCCATGGTAAATGGCTACACCTTC

j_gene: TRBJ1-1
d_gene: NA
abundance: many
v_gene: TRBV7-9
CDR3aa: CASSFGTKAFF
CDR3nt: TGTGCCAGCAGCTTTGGTACCAAAGCTTTCTTT

j_gene: TRBJ2-7
d_gene: NA
abundance: NA
v_gene: TRBV19
CDR3aa: CASSPGQIPYEQYF
CDR3nt: TGTGCCAGTAGTCCTGGACAGATACCCTACGAGCAGTACTTC

j_gene: TRBJ1-2
d_gene: TRBD1
abundance: NA
v_gene: TRBV19
CDR3aa: CASIPTGLAIDGYTF
CDR3nt: TGTGCCAGTATCCCGACAGGGCTTGCTATTGATGGCTACACCTTC

j_gene: TRBJ2-7
d_gene: NA
abundance: NA
v_gene: TRBV7-6
CDR3aa: CASSLAPPGSYEQYF
CDR3nt: TGTGCCAGCAGTTTGGCCCCACCGGGGTCCTACGAGCAGTACTTC

j_gene: TRBJ1-5
d_gene: NA
abundance: NA
v_gene: TRBV19
CDR3aa: CASSDRGAGNQPQHF
CDR3nt: TGTGCCAGTAGTGATCGGGGGGCAGGGAATCAGCCCCAGCATTTT

j_gene: TRBJ2-5
d_gene: TRBD1
abundance: once
v_gene: TRBV6-5
CDR3aa: CASSYSTSGGQETQYF
CDR3nt: TGTGCCAGCAGTTACTCGACTTCAGGGGGCCAAGAGACCCAGTACTTC

j_gene: TRBJ1-1
d_gene: NA
abundance: NA
v_gene: TRBV9
CDR3aa: CASSVPGSTEAFF
CDR3nt: TGTGCCAGCAGCGTTCCGGGAAGTACTGAAGCTTTCTTT

j_gene: TRBJ1-1
d_gene: NA
abundance: NA
v_gene: TRBV30
CDR3aa: CAWSVLTEAFF
CDR3nt: TGTGCCTGGAGTGTACTAACTGAAGCTTTCTTT

j_gene: TRBJ2-7
d_gene: NA
abundance: NA
v_gene: TRBV7-9
CDR3aa: CASSRGRESSYEQYF
CDR3nt: TGTGCCAGCAGCCGGGGGCGGGAGAGCTCCTACGAGCAGTACTTC

j_gene: TRBJ1-6
d_gene: NA
abundance: NA
v_gene: TRBV20-1
CDR3aa: CSARPAGDGSPLHF
CDR3nt: TGCAGTGCTAGACCGGCCGGGGACGGTTCACCCCTCCACTTT

j_gene: TRBJ2-7
d_gene: TRBD2
abundance: few
v_gene: TRBV7-6
CDR3aa: CASSLGGRSSYEQYF
CDR3nt: TGTGCCAGCAGCTTGGGCGGGAGGTCTTCCTACGAGCAGTACTTC

j_gene: TRBJ2-6
d_gene: NA
abundance: NA
v_gene: TRBV10-3
CDR3aa: CAISLGLVNTEAF
CDR3nt: TGTGCCATCAGTCTAGGATTGGTGAACACTGAAGCTTTC

j_gene: TRBJ1-1
d_gene: NA
abundance: few
v_gene: TRBV24-1
CDR3aa: CATTAAGLDTEAFF
CDR3nt: TGTGCCACCACCGCCGCAGGCCTTGACACTGAAGCTTTCTTT

j_gene: TRBJ1-6
d_gene: NA
abundance: many
v_gene: TRBV20-1
CDR3aa: CSARTSVDSPLHF
CDR3nt: TGCAGTGCGAGAACATCCGTCGATTCACCCCTCCACTTT

j_gene: TRBJ2-7
d_gene: NA
abundance: NA
v_gene: TRBV20-1
CDR3aa: CSASAGAGEQYF
CDR3nt: TGCAGTGCTAGTGCGGGGGCGGGGGAGCAGTACTTC